Reported below is one TCR beta chain. Its specificity is unknown. This CDR3 has 12 amino acids. With 8 bases removed from V and 5 bases from J, the gap between germline ends came to 10 bases. Germline CDR1 reads SGHTA; CDR2 reads FQGNSA. This record belongs to a study of T-cell memory formation after mild COVID-19. The wider study: The two donors had largely donor-specific TCR clusters.

Using its own MiXCR run on the 5' RACE reads, TCRdb lists one record per CDR3 protein. Of 150,000 or so distinct CDR3 sequences listed, less than 25% are singletons. Whole-study findings and limits: There was a balanced CD4/CD8 profile in clones contracting day 15 to 85, and later expanders leaned CD4+. Researchers found some responding clones in pre-infection memory, a sign that cross-reactive memory joined.

The chain combines TRBV7-2 with TRBJ2-1; weak D call: TRBD2 (5 bases). The TCR sequence derives from an adult woman who had mild COVID-19 (a few samples of this study predate the infection). Cell type and time point are not known. Sequencing input: PBMCs or a T cell subset sorted from them (not recorded which). The CDR3: CASAEEDNEQFF. As DNA, the CDR3 is TGTGCCAGCGCGGAGGAGGACAATGAGCAGTTCTTC. The full variable domain, with the rest looked up from reference TRBV7-2 and TRBJ2-1, is GAGVSQSPSNKVTEKGKDVELRCDPISGHTALYWYRQSLGQGLEFLIYFQGNSAPDKSGLPSDRFSAERTGGSVSTLTIQRTQQEDSAVYLCASAEEDNEQFFGPGTRLTVL.